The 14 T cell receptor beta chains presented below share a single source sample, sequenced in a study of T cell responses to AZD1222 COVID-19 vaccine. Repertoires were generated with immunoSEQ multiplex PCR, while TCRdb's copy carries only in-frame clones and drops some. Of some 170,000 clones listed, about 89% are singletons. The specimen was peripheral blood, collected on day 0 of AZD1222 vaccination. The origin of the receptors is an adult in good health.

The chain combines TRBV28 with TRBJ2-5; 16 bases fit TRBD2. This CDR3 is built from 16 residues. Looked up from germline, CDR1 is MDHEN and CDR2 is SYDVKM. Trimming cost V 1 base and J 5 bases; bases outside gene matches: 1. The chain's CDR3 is CASSLSGLAGGETQYF. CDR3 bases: TGTGCCAGCAGTTTATCGGGACTAGCGGGAGGGGAGACCCAGTACTTC.

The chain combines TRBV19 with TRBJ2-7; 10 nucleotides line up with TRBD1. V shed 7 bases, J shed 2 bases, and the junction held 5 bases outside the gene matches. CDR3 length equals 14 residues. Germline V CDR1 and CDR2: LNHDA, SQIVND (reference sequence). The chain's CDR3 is CASTPDRGTYEQYF. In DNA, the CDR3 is TGTGCCAGTACCCCGGACAGGGGGACCTACGAGCAGTACTTC.

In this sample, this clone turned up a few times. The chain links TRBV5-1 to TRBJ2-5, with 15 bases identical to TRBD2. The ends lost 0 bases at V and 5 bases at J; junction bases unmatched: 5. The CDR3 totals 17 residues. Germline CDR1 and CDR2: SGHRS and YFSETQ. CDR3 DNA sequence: TGCGCCAGCAGCTTGGTCGGACTAGCGGGGGGGCCTGAGACCCAGTACTTC. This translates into CASSLVGLAGGPETQYF.

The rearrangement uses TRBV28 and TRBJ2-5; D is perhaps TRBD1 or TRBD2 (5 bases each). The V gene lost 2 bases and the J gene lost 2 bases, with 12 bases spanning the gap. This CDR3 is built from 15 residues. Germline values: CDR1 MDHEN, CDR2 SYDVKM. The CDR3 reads CASSLSRWGQETQYF. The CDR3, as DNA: TGTGCCAGCAGTTTAAGTCGCTGGGGGCAAGAGACCCAGTACTTC.

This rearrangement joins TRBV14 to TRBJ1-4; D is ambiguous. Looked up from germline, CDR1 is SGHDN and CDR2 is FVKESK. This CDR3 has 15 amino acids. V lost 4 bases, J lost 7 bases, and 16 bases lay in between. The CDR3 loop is CASSPGWALSEKLFF. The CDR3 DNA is TGTGCCAGCAGCCCCGGATGGGCTCTAAGTGAAAAACTGTTTTTT. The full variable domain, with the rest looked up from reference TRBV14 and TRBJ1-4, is EAGVTQFPSHSVIEKGQTVTLRCDPISGHDNLYWYRRVMGKEIKFLLHFVKESKQDESGMPNNRFLAERTGGTYSTLKVQPAELEDSGVYFCASSPGWALSEKLFFGSGTQLSVL.

The CDR3 is CASRPPLQASTLYGYTF. The CDR3 DNA sequence: TGTGCCAGCAGACCCCCCTTACAGGCATCGACACTCTATGGCTACACCTTC. This sequence joins TRBV7-8 and TRBJ1-2, with a possible D match to TRBD1 (5 bases). This CDR3 has 17 amino acids. Trimming shortened V by 6 bases and J by 4 bases, and 24 bases separated the two germline ends. Germline V gene lookup returns CDR1 SGHVS and CDR2 FQNEAQ.

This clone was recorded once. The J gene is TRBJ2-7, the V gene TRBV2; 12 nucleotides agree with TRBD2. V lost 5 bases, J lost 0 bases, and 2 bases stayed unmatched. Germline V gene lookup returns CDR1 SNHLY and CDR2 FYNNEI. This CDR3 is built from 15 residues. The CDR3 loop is CASSPTSGSSYEQYV. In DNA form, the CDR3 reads TGTGCCAGCAGTCCGACTAGCGGGAGCTCCTACGAGCAGTACGTC.

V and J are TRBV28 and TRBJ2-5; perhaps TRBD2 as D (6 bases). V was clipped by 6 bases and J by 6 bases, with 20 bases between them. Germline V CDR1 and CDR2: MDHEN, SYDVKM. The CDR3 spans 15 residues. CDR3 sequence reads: CASRPGGTFKQTQYF. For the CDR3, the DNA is TGTGCCAGCAGACCTGGAGGGACCTTTAAGCAGACCCAGTACTTC.

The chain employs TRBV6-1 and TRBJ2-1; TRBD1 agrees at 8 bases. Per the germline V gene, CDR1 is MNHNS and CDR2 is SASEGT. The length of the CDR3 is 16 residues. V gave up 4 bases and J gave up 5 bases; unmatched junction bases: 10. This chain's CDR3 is CASSVRTGGKNNEQFF. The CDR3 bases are TGTGCCAGCAGTGTTAGAACAGGGGGGAAGAACAATGAGCAGTTCTTC.

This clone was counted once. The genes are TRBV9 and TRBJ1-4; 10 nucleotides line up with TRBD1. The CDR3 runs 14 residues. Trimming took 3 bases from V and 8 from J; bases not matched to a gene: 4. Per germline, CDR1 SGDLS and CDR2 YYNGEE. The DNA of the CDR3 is TGTGCCAGCAGCGAGGGGACAGGGGACGAAAAACTGTTTTTT. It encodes CASSEGTGDEKLFF. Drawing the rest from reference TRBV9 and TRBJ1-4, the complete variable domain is DSGVTQTPKHLITATGQRVTLRCSPRSGDLSVYWYQQSLDQGLQFLIQYYNGEERAKGNILERFSAQQFPDLHSELNLSSLELGDSALYFCASSEGTGDEKLFFGSGTQLSVL.

In nucleotides, the CDR3 is TGTGCCAGCAGCTTAACGAGGGCCGACACAGATACGCAGTATTTT. The encoded protein is CASSLTRADTDTQYF. The chain has TRBV7-3 and TRBJ2-3; D is perhaps TRBD2 (5 bases). The CDR3 runs to 15 residues. Germline CDR1 and CDR2: SGHTA and FQGTGA. Trimming pared 0 bases from V and 2 bases from J, leaving 9 bases between. Full variable domain (remainder filled in from reference TRBV7-3 and TRBJ2-3): GAGVSQTPSNKVTEKGKYVELRCDPISGHTALYWYRQSLGQGPEFLIYFQGTGAADDSGLPNDRFFAVRPEGSVSTLKIQRTERGDSAVYLCASSLTRADTDTQYFGPGTRLTVL.

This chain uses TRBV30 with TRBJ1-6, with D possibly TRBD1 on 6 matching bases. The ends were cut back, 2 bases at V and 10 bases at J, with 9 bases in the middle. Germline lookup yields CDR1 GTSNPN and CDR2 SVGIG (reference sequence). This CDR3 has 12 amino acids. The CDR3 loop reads CAWSSTGSPLHF. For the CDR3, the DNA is TGTGCCTGGAGTTCGACAGGCTCACCCCTCCACTTT.

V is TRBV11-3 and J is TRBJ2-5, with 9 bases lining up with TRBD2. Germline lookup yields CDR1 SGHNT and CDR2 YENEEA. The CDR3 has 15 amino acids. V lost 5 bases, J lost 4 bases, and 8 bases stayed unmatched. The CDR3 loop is CASSEGGGASETQYF. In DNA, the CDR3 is TGTGCCAGCAGCGAAGGCGGGGGGGCATCAGAGACCCAGTACTTC. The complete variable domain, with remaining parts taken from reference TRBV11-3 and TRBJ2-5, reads EAGVVQSPRYKIIEKKQPVAFWCNPISGHNTLYWYLQNLGQGPELLIRYENEEAVDDSQLPKDRFSAERLKGVDSTLKIQPAELGDSAVYLCASSEGGGASETQYFGPGTRLLVL.

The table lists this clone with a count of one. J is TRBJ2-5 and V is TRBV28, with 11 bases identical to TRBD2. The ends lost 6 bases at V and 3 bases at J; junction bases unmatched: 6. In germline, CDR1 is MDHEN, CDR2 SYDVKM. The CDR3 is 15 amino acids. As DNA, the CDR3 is TGTGCCAGCAGCAGAACTAGCGGGAGTAAAGAGACCCAGTACTTC. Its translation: CASSRTSGSKETQYF.